These 28 T cell receptor beta chains originate from one sample sequenced in a study of T cells in Graves' hyperthyroidism and ophthalmopathy. TCR beta CDR3 regions were amplified from RNA transcripts. The HTBI primer set drove a first-round RT-PCR of the TCR CDR3. TCRdb re-analysed the multiplex PCR reads in MiXCR, keeping a single row per CDR3 protein. The repertoire has a few hundred thousand distinct CDR3 sequences, 15% to 17% of them found once; the top ten carry about 27%. Sequenced input: blood. The receptor source for this set is a woman aged 18 to 35 with Graves' hyperthyroidism that later progressed to Graves' ophthalmopathy.

This clonotype was found many times. The CDR3 spells CASSFQPMNTGELFF. CDR3 nucleotides: TGTGCCAGCAGTTTTCAGCCAATGAACACCGGGGAGCTGTTTTTT. The rearrangement links TRBV6-1 to TRBJ2-2; D gene ambiguous. With 5 bases removed from V and 1 base from J, the gap between germline ends came to 11 bases. This CDR3 region has 15 residues. In germline, CDR1 is MNHNS, CDR2 SASEGT.

This clonotype was detected only a few times. One end of the junction fails to match germline, which may point to a read error. The chain is built from TRBV12-3 or TRBV12-4 and TRBJ1-5; D perhaps matches TRBD1 (5 bases). The CDR3 spans 15 residues. CDR3 in amino acids: CASSLVQGGNQLQHF. CDR3 sequence (DNA): TGTGCCAGCAGTTTGGTCCAGGGAGGGAATCAGCTCCAGCATTTT.

This clonotype was observed many times. The chain joins TRBV7-8 to TRBJ1-4; 9 bases match TRBD1. The V segment lost 2 bases and the J segment 6 bases; nucleotides outside the gene matches: 10. The germline CDR1 and CDR2 sequences are SGHVS and FQNEAQ. CDR3 length: 17 amino acids. CDR3 amino acids: CASSLRPRGQGYEKLFF. CDR3 sequence (DNA): TGTGCCAGCAGCTTAAGGCCGCGGGGACAGGGATATGAAAAACTGTTTTTT.

This clonotype occurred many times. This chain links TRBV7-2 with TRBJ2-2, with no clear D. Germline V gene sequence: CDR1 SGHTA, CDR2 FQGNSA. The CDR3 spans 13 residues. Trimming took 1 base from V and 7 from J, leaving 7 bases between them. CDR3 sequence reads: CASSLGDHGELFF. The CDR3 DNA follows: TGTGCCAGCAGCTTAGGTGATCACGGGGAGCTGTTTTTT.

At least ten counts were recorded for this clonotype. V usage is TRBV28 and J usage is TRBJ2-7; 10 nucleotides match TRBD1. V dropped 2 bases and J dropped 4; count of bases not matched to a gene: 8. Germline CDR1 is MDHEN and CDR2 is SYDVKM. CDR3 length equals 16 residues. This CDR3 is CASSLPGTGVGYEQYF. Here the CDR3 DNA reads TGTGCCAGCAGTTTACCCGGGACAGGGGTAGGGTACGAGCAGTACTTC.

The chain joins TRBV29-1 to TRBJ2-5; 11 nucleotides match TRBD2. This CDR3 spans 14 amino acids. The germline gives CDR1 SQVTM, CDR2 ANQGSEA. With 4 bases clipped from V and 5 bases from J, the junction kept 6 bases outside the gene matches. Here the CDR3 reads CSVVYSGRAETQYF. In DNA, the CDR3 is TGCAGCGTTGTATATAGCGGGAGGGCTGAGACCCAGTACTTC.

The chain couples TRBV7-2 to TRBJ2-7; 8 bases are shared with TRBD2. Germline lookup yields CDR1 SGHTA and CDR2 FQGNSA. This CDR3 comprises 15 residues. The junction had 9 bases not matched to a gene; V was cut back by 1 base and J by 7 bases. The CDR3 region is CASSLVPGGAGEQYF. In nucleotides, the CDR3 is TGTGCCAGCAGCTTAGTCCCCGGGGGGGCGGGAGAGCAGTACTTC.

Ten or more counts support this clonotype. The gene calls are TRBV2 and TRBJ1-3, with a weak D call TRBD1 (5 bases). Trimming removed 10 bases from V and 2 bases from J, with 18 bases in between. Germline loops: CDR1 SNHLY, CDR2 FYNNEI. The CDR3 is 15 residues long. CDR3: CATLLAGTPGNTIYF. The DNA for the CDR3 is TGTGCCACCTTACTAGCCGGGACGCCTGGAAACACCATATATTTT.

This clonotype was detected ten times or more. The V call is TRBV28, the J call TRBJ1-1, with a weak D call TRBD1 (5 bases). V lost 7 bases to trimming and J lost 0 bases, with 9 bases between them. The CDR3 is 13 amino acids. The V gene's germline CDR1 is MDHEN and CDR2 SYDVKM. The CDR3 here is CASTVTVNTEAFF. In DNA form, the CDR3 reads TGTGCCAGCACCGTGACAGTGAACACTGAAGCTTTCTTT.

As for this clonotype: The junction and the germline gene differ at one end; a read error may be behind it. The gene calls are TRBV7-9 and TRBJ1-4; TRBD1 aligns across 7 bases. Germline V gives CDR1 SEHNR, CDR2 FQNEAQ (reference sequence). CDR3 length: 16 residues. CDR3: CASSPRQGATNENLFF. CDR3 coding DNA: TGTGCCAGCAGCCCCCGACAGGGCGCAACTAATGAAAATCTGTTTTTT. The whole variable domain, filled in from reference TRBV7-9 and TRBJ1-4, reads DTGVSQNPRHKITKRGQNVTFRCDPISEHNRLYWYRQTLGQGPEFLTYFQNEAQLEKSRLLSDRFSAERPKGSFSTLEIQRTEQGDSAMYLCASSPRQGATNENLFFGSGTQLSVL.

This clonotype was seen many times. This chain joins TRBV10-3 and TRBJ2-7, with D possibly TRBD2 on 6 matching bases. This CDR3 spans 16 amino acids. Germline V lookup: CDR1 ENHRY, CDR2 SYGVKD. The V and J ends lost 2 bases and 6 bases respectively, with 20 bases between them. The CDR3 sequence: CAISEPSGGVLAEQYF. For the CDR3, the DNA is TGTGCCATCAGTGAGCCAAGCGGAGGGGTTCTTGCCGAGCAGTACTTC.

In its sample, this clonotype was seen many times. The V call is TRBV29-1, the J call TRBJ1-1; 9 nucleotides align to TRBD1. With 4 bases clipped from V and 2 bases from J, the junction kept 5 bases outside the gene matches. The CDR3 loop spans 14 amino acids. Per the germline V gene, CDR1 is SQVTM and CDR2 is ANQGSEA. The CDR3 spells CSVVQGAGNTEAFF. CDR3 DNA: TGCAGCGTTGTACAGGGGGCAGGTAACACTGAAGCTTTCTTT. Drawing the rest from reference TRBV29-1 and TRBJ1-1, the complete variable domain is SAVISQKPSRDICQRGTSLTIQCQVDSQVTMMFWYRQQPGQSLTLIATANQGSEATYESGFVIDKFPISRPNLTFSTLTVSNMSPEDSSIYLCSVVQGAGNTEAFFGQGTRLTVV.

In its sample, this clonotype was seen many times. The CDR3 region is CASSLSWGGRAADTQYF. In DNA, the CDR3 is TGTGCCAGCAGTTTATCGTGGGGCGGGAGGGCCGCGGATACGCAGTATTTT. The V call is TRBV27, the J call TRBJ2-3; TRBD2 aligns across 9 bases. CDR1 MNHEY and CDR2 SMNVEV come from the germline V gene (reference sequence). The CDR3 loop spans 17 amino acids. V shed 0 bases, J shed 6 bases, and the junction held 10 bases outside the gene matches.

This clonotype was found a few times. The chain uses TRBV5-5 and TRBJ2-3; D gene unclear. CDR3 size: 14 residues. With 0 bases removed from V and 2 bases from J, the gap between germline ends came to 7 bases. Germline CDR1 is SGHKS and CDR2 is YYEKEE (reference sequence). CDR3 sequence (DNA): TGTGCCAGCAGCTTGGTGGGCACCACAGATACGCAGTATTTT. Amino acids: CASSLVGTTDTQYF.

The rearrangement links TRBV9 to TRBJ2-7; TRBD2 is a possible D gene (6 bases). Looked up from germline, CDR1 is SGDLS and CDR2 is YYNGEE. Trimming removed 0 bases from V and 5 bases from J, with 15 bases in between. The length of the CDR3 is 15 residues. CDR3 sequence (DNA): TGTGCCAGCAGCGTAGGTGGGTTCGGCGGGGACGAGCAGTACTTC. This translates into CASSVGGFGGDEQYF.

For this clonotype: A clone one base away is much larger, so this may be a read error. The chain joins TRBV12-3 or TRBV12-4 to TRBJ2-7; 9 nucleotides agree with TRBD2. There are 15 residues in the CDR3. The CDR3 bases are TGTGCCAGCAGTTTTAGCGGGAGCGGCTCCTACGGGCAGTACTTC. This translates into CASSFSGSGSYGQYF.

The chain uses TRBV7-9 and TRBJ2-5, with unresolved D. Germline V CDR1 and CDR2: SEHNR, FQNEAQ (reference sequence). The CDR3 is 13 residues long. The V end was cut by 5 bases, the J end by 0 bases, with 7 bases between. CDR3 residues: CASSQWNQETQYF. CDR3 nucleotides: TGTGCCAGCAGCCAATGGAACCAAGAGACCCAGTACTTC.

The V gene is TRBV27, the J gene TRBJ2-1; TRBD1 is a possible D gene (5 bases). CDR1 and CDR2 (germline): MNHEY, SMNVEV (reference sequence). CDR3 length equals 11 residues. V lost 4 bases to trimming and J lost 16 bases, with 14 bases between them. CDR3 DNA sequence: TGTGCCAGCAGTTACGACAGTGAACAATTCTTC. Amino acids: CASSYDSEQFF.

There are many counts of this clonotype. The rearrangement uses TRBV20-1 and TRBJ2-1, with no clear D. V lost 2 bases and J 3 bases, leaving 5 bases between the germline ends. There are 12 residues in the CDR3. Germline-derived CDR1 and CDR2 are DFQATT and SNEGSKA (reference sequence). CDR3 residues: CSARRRYNEQFF. The CDR3, as DNA: TGCAGTGCTAGACGACGCTACAATGAGCAGTTCTTC.

This clonotype has at least ten counts. The J gene is TRBJ1-2, the V gene TRBV28, with D perhaps matching TRBD1 (6 bases). Trimming removed 5 bases at V and 0 bases at J, with 13 bases between. The CDR3 is made up of 15 amino acids. The V gene's germline CDR1 is MDHEN and CDR2 SYDVKM. The CDR3 region is CASSRPTGPNYGYTF. The CDR3 nucleotides read TGTGCCAGCAGTCGCCCGACAGGACCTAACTATGGCTACACCTTC.

The rearrangement uses TRBV9 and TRBJ2-1; no reliable D call. The germline gives CDR1 SGDLS, CDR2 YYNGEE. CDR3 length: 13 amino acids. Trimming cost V 0 bases and J 5 bases, with 6 bases left between them. The CDR3, as DNA: TGTGCCAGCAGCGTAGATCCGAACAATGAGCAGTTCTTC. Protein product: CASSVDPNNEQFF. The full variable domain, in which reference TRBV9 and TRBJ2-1 provide the parts outside the CDR3, is DSGVTQTPKHLITATGQRVTLRCSPRSGDLSVYWYQQSLDQGLQFLIQYYNGEERAKGNILERFSAQQFPDLHSELNLSSLELGDSALYFCASSVDPNNEQFFGPGTRLTVL.

This clonotype turned up a few times. A read error may explain this, as a much larger clone is one base away. The chain has TRBV11-2 and TRBJ2-5; 7 bases are shared with TRBD2. The DNA end favors TRBJ2-1, so the J call may be wrong. Germline assignment: CDR1 SGHAT and CDR2 FQNNGV. CDR3 length: 15 residues. Written as DNA, the CDR3 is TGTGCCAGCAGCCTAGTCGGCGGGAGCGGTGAGACCCAGTTCTTC. It specifies CASSLVGGSGETQFF.

This clonotype was seen a few times. The V and J genes are TRBV7-8 and TRBJ2-6; no clear D gene. There are 13 residues in the CDR3. Trimming took off 10 bases at V and 1 base at J, with 8 bases between the two ends. From germline, CDR1 is SGHVS and CDR2 FQNEAQ. CDR3 loop: CATWASGANVLTF. For the CDR3, the DNA is TGTGCCACCTGGGCGTCTGGGGCCAACGTCCTGACTTTC.

V is TRBV6-2 or TRBV6-3 and J is TRBJ2-2; a possible D gene is TRBD2 (6 bases). V lost 8 bases to trimming and J lost 7 bases, with 8 bases between them. CDR1 and CDR2 (germline): MNHEY, SVGEGT. This CDR3 is built from 11 residues. The CDR3 sequence is CASRAGGELFF. CDR3 in DNA: TGTGCCAGCCGAGCGGGCGGGGAGCTGTTTTTT.

This rearrangement joins TRBV12-3 or TRBV12-4 to TRBJ2-5, with TRBD1 matching over 8 bases. This CDR3 has 15 amino acids. The V and J ends lost 3 bases and 5 bases, in that order; junction bases with no gene match: 8. As DNA, the CDR3 is TGTGCCAGCAGTTTGAATTCAGGGGGCAGGGAGACCCAGTACTTC. Translating it yields CASSLNSGGRETQYF.

In its sample, this clonotype was seen a few times. The CDR3 protein is CSARGGTSGRFYNEQFF. CDR3 sequence (DNA): TGCAGTGCTAGAGGGGGGACTAGCGGGAGGTTTTACAATGAGCAGTTCTTC. The chain uses TRBV20-1 and TRBJ2-1, with 15 bases that match TRBD2. The CDR3 length is 17 residues. Per germline, CDR1 DFQATT and CDR2 SNEGSKA (reference sequence). Unmatched junction bases numbered 5, after V lost 1 base and J lost 4 bases.

In this sample, this clonotype turned up many times. V is TRBV7-8 and J is TRBJ2-3; 9 positions agree with TRBD1. The CDR3 covers 17 residues. V was pared by 2 bases and J by 3 bases, with 9 bases of the junction left unmatched. CDR1 and CDR2 (germline): SGHVS, FQNEAQ. CDR3 nucleotides: TGTGCCAGCAGCTTATACACCGGGACAGGGTTAACAGATACGCAGTATTTT. It codes for CASSLYTGTGLTDTQYF.

This clonotype has a count of ten or more. V gene TRBV6-1 combines with J gene TRBJ1-2, with a possible D match to TRBD1 (5 bases). In germline, CDR1 is MNHNS, CDR2 SASEGT. The CDR3 runs to 13 residues. Trimming took 8 bases from V and 4 from J, leaving 14 bases between them. DNA for the CDR3: TGTGCCAGCCTCCGAAGGGGAAGCTATGGCTACACCTTC. Encoded protein: CASLRRGSYGYTF.